The clone carrying this TCR beta chain was seen once. The antigen is not known. The sample is drawn from a study of T cells in localized non-small cell lung cancer. Profiling relied on immunoSEQ multiplex PCR, and the TCRdb table lists in-frame clones only, not all of them. Counted here are around 8,000 clones, approximately 93% occurring once; the ten biggest clones make up about 2.9%. This CDR3 contains 17 residues. The germline V and J ends were trimmed by 6 bases and 0 bases, with 15 bases remaining between them. Germline CDR1 SNHLY, CDR2 FYNNEI. The study, taken as a whole, reports: Because sequencing included only one region (of the tumor), heterogeneity remains possible. A median approximately 57 of the top 100 tumor clones appeared in adjacent lung.

The specimen was peripheral blood, collected before any cancer treatment. The V gene is TRBV2, the J gene TRBJ1-6; no definite D call. The clonotype was recovered from a woman aged 35 to 69 with stage I lung adenocarcinoma. The CDR3 protein is CASSDTRTSSYNSPLHF. The CDR3, as DNA: TGTGCCAGCAGCGATACAAGAACTAGCTCCTATAATTCACCCCTCCACTTT.